This T cell receptor (beta chain) was sequenced for a study of T cell responses to AZD1222 COVID-19 vaccine. Whole-study findings and limits: It was only after the peak T cell response that any repertoires were sampled. Along spike, vaccine-associated CD4 TCRs were found throughout, with dominance at 160-218 and 743-854.

Germline assignment: CDR1 SGDLS and CDR2 YYNGEE. Losses at the gene ends were 0 bases for V and 4 bases for J; bases not matched to a gene: 4. The CDR3 runs to 15 residues. In the case of this clone: What it recognizes is unknown.

The method was immunoSEQ multiplex PCR; TCRdb's version includes in-frame clones alone and lacks a portion of them. The sample records about 18,000 clones, more than 80% being singletons. The chain has TRBV9 and TRBJ2-1; TRBD2 agrees at 7 bases. The sequencing used peripheral blood, collected 28 days after the second AZD1222 dose. This TCR was recovered from an adult who received the AZD1222 COVID-19 vaccine. The CDR3 nucleotides read TGTGCCAGCAGCGTAGGAGCGGGACTGTACAATGAGCAGTTCTTC. Residues: CASSVGAGLYNEQFF.